This TCR beta chain stems from a study of cytomegalovirus exposure and HLA in healthy donors. Researchers ran the PCR with 60 Vbeta and 13 Jbeta primers. Generated by immunoSEQ multiplex PCR, the TCRdb table keeps only in-frame clones and is missing some. The sample lists roughly 140,000 clones; 78% were seen once. The table lists this clone with a few counts. V lost 1 base to trimming and J lost 7 bases, with 8 bases between them. This CDR3 has 13 amino acids. Looked up from germline, CDR1 is SGHTA and CDR2 is FQGNSA. Sequenced sample: PBMCs. The sequence came from a woman aged 18-35 years in good health and CMV-seropositive. The chain couples TRBV7-2 to TRBJ1-5; D is unclear. In DNA form, the CDR3 reads TGTGCCAGCAGCTTAGGGGAGAAACAGCCCCAGCATTTT. Translated: CASSLGEKQPQHF.